This T cell receptor (beta chain) was documented in a study of siplizumab effects on memory and regulatory T cells. Libraries were prepared by immunoSEQ multiplex PCR; TCRdb keeps only in-frame clonotypes and omits some of them. The sample carries some 56,000 clones, about 98% recorded once. Germline CDR1 and CDR2: MDHEN and SYDVKM. J lost 4 bases, V lost 8 bases, and 10 bases had no gene match. The CDR3 spans 14 residues. This chain links TRBV28 with TRBJ2-7, with 8 bases matching TRBD2. Specimen: naive CD8+ T cells sorted from blood. This receptor was obtained from a human donor in good health. The CDR3 DNA is TGTGCCAGCTGCGGGGGGAGGGGAGATTACGAGCAGTACTTC. It codes for CASCGGRGDYEQYF.